The 30 T cell receptor beta chains given below trace back to one sample, sequenced in a study of blood T cell repertoires in COVID-19. Data came from immunoSEQ multiplex PCR; TCRdb stores just in-frame clones and leaves some out. The sample lists about 360,000 clones, approximately 86% seen once, with under 8.5% in the top ten. Sequenced material: peripheral blood. The source of these receptors is a woman aged 60 to 75 with COVID-19, enrolled during active disease.

The chain carries TRBV7-3 and TRBJ2-3; TRBD2 agrees at 8 bases. This CDR3 is built from 16 residues. Germline assignment: CDR1 SGHTA and CDR2 FQGTGA. Trimming at V came to 2 bases and at J to 2 bases, leaving 6 bases not matched to a gene. The CDR3 DNA reads TGTGCCAGCAGCTTAGTTAGCGGGGAACTCACAGATACGCAGTATTTT. Its translation: CASSLVSGELTDTQYF.

Only one count was recorded for this clone. J is TRBJ2-3 and V is TRBV7-2; D is unresolved. This CDR3 spans 14 amino acids. With 5 bases removed from V and 0 bases from J, the gap between germline ends came to 9 bases. Germline V gene data show CDR1 as SGHTA and CDR2 as FQGNSA. This CDR3 is CASSPTTSTDTQYF. CDR3 DNA sequence: TGTGCCAGCAGCCCCACTACTAGCACAGATACGCAGTATTTT.

The chain links TRBV19 to TRBJ1-2, with 10 bases matching TRBD1. The germline gives CDR1 LNHDA, CDR2 SQIVND (reference sequence). Losses at the gene ends were 6 bases for V and 3 bases for J; bases not matched to a gene: 10. The CDR3 is 16 amino acids. The CDR3 bases are TGTGCCAGTAGATCTCCGGGACAGGGGACTTACTATGGCTACACCTTC. Amino acids: CASRSPGQGTYYGYTF. The whole variable domain, remainder taken from reference TRBV19 and TRBJ1-2, is DGGITQSPKYLFRKEGQNVTLSCEQNLNHDAMYWYRQDPGQGLRLIYYSQIVNDFQKGDIAEGYSVSREKKESFPLTVTSAQKNPTAFYLCASRSPGQGTYYGYTFGSGTRLTVV.

The chain combines TRBV19 with TRBJ2-2; TRBD1 is a possible D gene (6 bases). This CDR3 is 16 amino acids long. Trimming took 3 bases from V and 6 from J, leaving 17 bases between them. Germline values: CDR1 LNHDA, CDR2 SQIVND (reference sequence). This chain's CDR3 is CASSIAFRQAPGELFF. CDR3 DNA: TGTGCCAGTAGTATCGCTTTTCGACAGGCCCCCGGGGAGCTGTTTTTT.

The chain combines TRBV5-1 with TRBJ2-1, with TRBD2 matching 8 bases. Trimming cost V 2 bases and J 3 bases; bases outside gene matches: 4. The CDR3 has 15 amino acids. Germline values: CDR1 SGHRS, CDR2 YFSETQ. In DNA form, the CDR3 reads TGCGCCAGCAGCTTCACTAGCGGATACTACAATGAGCAGTTCTTC. Its protein product is CASSFTSGYYNEQFF.

This clone is classed as medium-sized (0.01 to 0.1%). V is TRBV19 and J is TRBJ1-5; a possible D gene is TRBD1 (6 bases). The CDR3 has 15 residues. Trimming shortened V by 6 bases and J by 2 bases, and 14 bases separated the two germline ends. In germline, CDR1 is LNHDA, CDR2 SQIVND (reference sequence). The CDR3 here is CASRPTGRRNQPQHF. Here the CDR3 DNA reads TGTGCCAGTAGGCCTACAGGGCGTCGCAATCAGCCCCAGCATTTT. The variable domain in full, with the rest retrieved from reference TRBV19 and TRBJ1-5, is DGGITQSPKYLFRKEGQNVTLSCEQNLNHDAMYWYRQDPGQGLRLIYYSQIVNDFQKGDIAEGYSVSREKKESFPLTVTSAQKNPTAFYLCASRPTGRRNQPQHFGDGTRLSIL.

V is TRBV5-1 and J is TRBJ2-5, with 8 bases lining up with TRBD1. Per germline, CDR1 SGHRS and CDR2 YFSETQ. CDR3 length: 14 amino acids. Germline trimming cut 4 bases from V and 9 bases from J; bases unmatched to any gene: 11. In DNA, the CDR3 is TGCGCCAGCAGCCCCAACGGGGGACAGGAGGCCCAGTACTTC. It codes for CASSPNGGQEAQYF.

The chain links TRBV6-5 to TRBJ2-7, with D possibly matching TRBD1 (6 bases). Germline values: CDR1 MNHEY, CDR2 SVGAGI. V shed 6 bases and J shed 3 bases, with 9 bases lying between them. There are 12 residues in the CDR3. The CDR3 DNA sequence: TGTGCCAGCAGGCGAGGGGGCTACGAGCAGTACTTC. Its protein product is CASRRGGYEQYF.

This chain joins TRBV18 and TRBJ1-1; D might be TRBD1 (5 bases). CDR1 is KGHSH and CDR2 is LQKENI in the germline V gene. The CDR3 loop spans 14 amino acids. Between the trimmed V and J ends, which lost 3 bases and 1 base, there was a span of 9 bases. CDR3: CASSPFGGNTEAFF. In DNA, the CDR3 is TGTGCCAGCTCACCTTTCGGGGGGAACACTGAAGCTTTCTTT.

The V and J genes are TRBV7-2 and TRBJ1-4, with TRBD1 as a possible D gene (6 bases). Trimming pared 5 bases from V and 8 bases from J, leaving 12 bases between. CDR1 is SGHTA, CDR2 FQGNSA, per germline. The CDR3 totals 13 residues. The CDR3 here is CASSLRTVEKLFF. In nucleotides, the CDR3 is TGTGCCAGCAGCCTCCGGACAGTCGAAAAACTGTTTTTT.

The rearrangement uses TRBV6-5 and TRBJ2-3; 7 nucleotides match TRBD1. J was trimmed by 5 bases and V by 6 bases; bases with no gene match: 8. The CDR3 consists of 14 residues. Germline V gives CDR1 MNHEY, CDR2 SVGAGI. The CDR3 bases are TGTGCCAGCAGGGATACAGGGGTCGGAGATACGCAGTATTTT. Protein: CASRDTGVGDTQYF.

The chain uses TRBV7-8 and TRBJ2-7, with D possibly being TRBD1 (6 bases). The CDR3 runs to 15 residues. Looked up from germline, CDR1 is SGHVS and CDR2 is FQNEAQ. V gave up 3 bases and J gave up 0 bases, with 12 bases separating them. As DNA, the CDR3 is TGTGCCAGCAGCTTGGGACACGGAAGCTCCTACGAGCAGTACTTC. Translated, it gives CASSLGHGSSYEQYF.

This clone was picked up one time. This sequence joins TRBV6-1 and TRBJ1-2, with TRBD1 as a possible D gene (6 bases). This CDR3 is 16 amino acids long. V shed 0 bases and J shed 4 bases, with 15 bases lying between them. Germline V gene data show CDR1 as MNHNS and CDR2 as SASEGT. The CDR3 DNA reads as TGTGCCAGCAGTGAAGCTTATCCCGGACAGATCTATGGCTACACCTTC. It encodes CASSEAYPGQIYGYTF.

The chain couples TRBV11-2 to TRBJ2-1, with D possibly TRBD2 on 6 matching bases. CDR3 length: 15 amino acids. Trimming took 5 bases from V and 10 from J, leaving 21 bases between them. CDR1 SGHAT and CDR2 FQNNGV come from the germline V gene. The CDR3, as DNA: TGTGCCAGCAGCCCAAGGGAGGTGGTGGCGGGGGAGCAGTTCTTC. As protein: CASSPREVVAGEQFF.

Details on this clone: An end of the junction differs from the germline gene, which may be a read error. This specimen includes other DNA sequences encoding the same CDR3. The rearrangement joins TRBV5-4 to TRBJ2-1; 10 bases match TRBD2. The CDR3 consists of 16 residues. Germline V gene sequence: CDR1 SGHNT, CDR2 YYREEE (reference sequence). The CDR3 DNA sequence: TGTGCCAGCAGCCCCGAACAGCGGGGGGGCAGGAATGAGCAATTCTTC. Protein sequence: CASSPEQRGGRNEQFF.

This rearrangement joins TRBV9 to TRBJ2-2; D might be TRBD2 (6 bases). The V end was cut by 7 bases, the J end by 0 bases, with 10 bases between. The germline gives CDR1 SGDLS, CDR2 YYNGEE. CDR3 size: 14 residues. The CDR3 sequence: CASGGISNTGELFF. For the CDR3, the DNA is TGTGCCAGCGGGGGGATATCGAACACCGGGGAGCTGTTTTTT.

The rearrangement uses TRBV19 and TRBJ2-3, with a weak D call TRBD2 (7 bases). The CDR3 is made up of 17 amino acids. The V and J ends lost 4 bases and 2 bases respectively, with 19 bases between them. Germline CDR1 LNHDA, CDR2 SQIVND (reference sequence). CDR3 protein: CASSKTLRGGPTDTQYF. The CDR3 DNA reads TGTGCCAGTAGTAAAACCCTTCGCGGGGGCCCCACAGATACGCAGTATTTT.

This chain joins TRBV5-1 and TRBJ2-2; a weak D match, TRBD2 (5 bases). Trimming took 5 bases from V and 5 from J, leaving 10 bases between them. Germline CDR1 reads SGHRS; CDR2 reads YFSETQ. This CDR3 is built from 13 residues. The CDR3 here is CASREGRTGELFF. In DNA form, the CDR3 reads TGCGCCAGCAGAGAGGGAAGGACCGGGGAGCTGTTTTTT.

This sequence joins TRBV5-1 and TRBJ2-7, with 7 bases identical to TRBD1. There are 14 residues in the CDR3. Germline V gene lookup returns CDR1 SGHRS and CDR2 YFSETQ. J gave up 4 bases and V 3 bases, and 7 bases lay outside the gene matches. DNA of the CDR3: TGCGCCAGCAGCTCACAGGGGAACACGTACGAGCAGTACTTC. Amino acid sequence: CASSSQGNTYEQYF. Filled out from reference TRBV5-1 and TRBJ2-7, the complete variable domain reads KAGVTQTPRYLIKTRGQQVTLSCSPISGHRSVSWYQQTPGQGLQFLFEYFSETQRNKGNFPGRFSGRQFSNSRSEMNVSTLELGDSALYLCASSSQGNTYEQYFGPGTRLTVT.

This clone was counted between two and nine times. The V gene is TRBV5-1, the J gene TRBJ1-4; D unclear. V was shortened by 0 bases and J by 4 bases, with 10 bases between the two germline ends. This CDR3 is 15 amino acids long. CDR1 is SGHRS and CDR2 is YFSETQ in the germline V gene. CDR3 region: CASSLASPNNEKLFF. The DNA for the CDR3 is TGCGCCAGCAGCTTGGCCTCCCCTAATAATGAAAAACTGTTTTTT.

This chain uses TRBV10-1 with TRBJ2-7; 8 bases are a match to TRBD2. J gave up 2 bases and V 2 bases, and 11 bases lay outside the gene matches. Germline CDR1 WNHNN, CDR2 SYGVQD (reference sequence). The CDR3 totals 17 residues. The CDR3 is CASSESRGGGPAYEQYF. CDR3 nucleotides: TGCGCCAGCAGTGAGAGTAGGGGCGGGGGGCCCGCCTACGAGCAGTACTTC.

The chain employs TRBV9 and TRBJ1-2; 9 bases agree with TRBD1. The germline gives CDR1 SGDLS, CDR2 YYNGEE. The CDR3 spans 14 residues. After removal of 1 base from V and 8 bases from J, the junction contained 6 bases not matched to a gene. The CDR3 loop reads CASSVTGGAWGYTF. The CDR3 bases are TGTGCCAGCAGCGTAACAGGGGGCGCGTGGGGCTACACCTTC.

The count of this clone is one. This rearrangement joins TRBV5-6 to TRBJ2-7, with a tentative D call TRBD2 (6 bases). The V end was cut by 0 bases, the J end by 0 bases, with 16 bases between. This CDR3 has 17 amino acids. The germline V gene has CDR1 SGHDT and CDR2 YYEEEE. CDR3 nucleotides: TGTGCCAGCAGCTTGGCACCCGGGACTCCCAGCTCCTACGAGCAGTACTTC. Its protein product is CASSLAPGTPSSYEQYF. The full variable domain, its missing parts supplied by reference TRBV5-6 and TRBJ2-7, is DAGVTQSPTHLIKTRGQQVTLRCSPKSGHDTVSWYQQALGQGPQFIFQYYEEEERQRGNFPDRFSGHQFPNYSSELNVNALLLGDSALYLCASSLAPGTPSSYEQYFGPGTRLTVT.

This chain links TRBV27 with TRBJ1-5; D unclear. Between the trimmed V and J ends, which lost 6 bases and 7 bases, there was a span of 13 bases. The CDR3 is 13 amino acids. Germline V gene lookup returns CDR1 MNHEY and CDR2 SMNVEV (reference sequence). The CDR3 coding sequence is TGTGCCAGCAGCACCACCACCAGACAGCCCCAGCATTTT. Translation: CASSTTTRQPQHF.

This sequence joins TRBV6-5 and TRBJ1-1, with D possibly being TRBD1 (5 bases). This CDR3 comprises 14 residues. V lost 2 bases and J 1 base, leaving 8 bases between the germline ends. Germline CDR1 MNHEY, CDR2 SVGAGI. CDR3 sequence: CASSYSRANTEAFF. CDR3 DNA: TGTGCCAGCAGTTACAGCAGGGCGAACACTGAAGCTTTCTTT.

The genes are TRBV2 and TRBJ1-6; perhaps TRBD1 as D (5 bases). There are 14 residues in the CDR3. Trimming removed 7 bases at V and 7 bases at J, with 14 bases between. Germline V gene sequence: CDR1 SNHLY, CDR2 FYNNEI. In nucleotides, the CDR3 is TGTGCCAGCACTTCAGGGAAACAGAATTCACCCCTCCACTTT. This encodes CASTSGKQNSPLHF.

The CDR3 sequence: CASSLGGPGEAFF. DNA for the CDR3: TGCGCCAGCAGCTTGGGGGGGCCTGGTGAAGCTTTCTTT. V is TRBV5-1 and J is TRBJ1-1; D may be TRBD1 (6 bases). The length of the CDR3 is 13 residues. Germline CDR1 SGHRS, CDR2 YFSETQ. V lost 0 bases and J 7 bases, leaving 10 bases between the germline ends.

V is TRBV9 and J is TRBJ1-6; 8 bases align to TRBD1. The CDR3 contains 15 residues. Unmatched junction bases numbered 2, after V lost 1 base and J lost 5 bases. CDR1 is SGDLS, CDR2 YYNGEE, per germline. The CDR3 nucleotides are TGTGCCAGCAGCGTATGGGACAGGAATAATTCACCCCTCCACTTT. It specifies CASSVWDRNNSPLHF.

The J gene is TRBJ2-7, the V gene TRBV13; D not resolved. V shed 3 bases and J shed 4 bases, with 7 bases lying between them. Germline values: CDR1 PRHDT, CDR2 FYEKMQ (reference sequence). This CDR3 is 12 amino acids long. Here the CDR3 reads CASSFQVYEQYF. The DNA for the CDR3 is TGTGCCAGCAGCTTTCAGGTTTACGAGCAGTACTTC.

The chain carries TRBV14 and TRBJ2-3; weak D call: TRBD2 (7 bases). CDR1 SGHDN and CDR2 FVKESK come from the germline V gene. CDR3 length equals 15 residues. Trimming stripped 2 bases from V and 2 bases from J, with 11 bases between. As DNA, the CDR3 is TGTGCCAGCAGCCAACGAGGGGGGGCCACAGATACGCAGTATTTT. Amino acid sequence: CASSQRGGATDTQYF.